The clone carrying this T cell receptor (beta chain) was seen many times. As yet, its antigen is unknown. This specimen belongs to a study of neurological immune-mediated disorders. The overall study: For the 35 or so multiple sclerosis patients, the disease was relapsing-remitting in 31 and secondary progressive in 3. General study findings and limits: The study phylogenetically grouped the repertoires of 18 of 34 multiple sclerosis patients into one related-CDR3 cluster, a possible signature.

From germline, CDR1 is DFQATT and CDR2 SNEGSKA (reference sequence). The germline V and J ends were trimmed by 1 base and 0 bases, with 19 bases remaining between them. This CDR3 region has 17 residues. MiXCR was run by TCRdb on the 5' RACE reads, yielding one entry per CDR3 protein. The sample carries about 62,000 distinct CDR3 sequences, 3.5% to 4.5% recorded once. The sequenced material came from PBMCs. This TCR derives from a woman in her 50s with multiple sclerosis. The rearrangement links TRBV20-1 to TRBJ2-7; possibly TRBD1 for D (6 bases). The CDR3 protein is CSARGPSPTGFSYEQYF. The DNA of the CDR3 is TGCAGTGCTAGAGGTCCCAGCCCAACAGGGTTCTCCTACGAGCAGTACTTC.